This is a list of T cell receptor beta chains from one sample in a study of T-cell reconstitution after alpha-beta-depleted transplantation in children. TCRdb reprocessed the PCR reads via MiXCR and lists one record per CDR3 protein. This sample has over 400,000 distinct CDR3 sequences; about 40% occur once, and the top ten carry about 30%. Sample: PBMCs, taken before TCRalphabeta/CD19-depleted stem cell transplant. These receptors came from a girl aged 2-10 years with aplastic anemia, due to receive a stem cell transplant. Each CDR3 is given with its conserved first and last residue. A D gene is named only where the DNA matches it firmly. The size entry is marked missing in some rows and otherwise reads once, few, many or a size class.

TRBJ2-3	NA	TRBV7-8	NA	CASSPYRDTQYF	TGTGCCAGCAGCCCATATAGGGATACGCAGTATTTT
TRBJ2-1	TRBD1	TRBV6-1	NA	CASILEGASSYNEQFF	TGTGCCAGCATATTAGAGGGGGCTAGCTCCTACAATGAGCAGTTCTTC
TRBJ2-7	NA	TRBV20-1	NA	CSATSVASAYEQYF	TGCAGTGCCACATCTGTGGCTAGCGCCTACGAGCAGTACTTC
TRBJ2-1	NA	TRBV12-3/TRBV12-4	NA	CASSVLLGRAPNNEQFF	TGTGCCAGCAGTGTCCTGCTCGGGCGGGCCCCAAACAATGAGCAGTTCTTC
TRBJ2-7	TRBD1	TRBV29-1	NA	CSTRQGDSYEQYF	TGCAGCACCCGACAGGGTGACTCCTACGAGCAGTACTTC
TRBJ2-1	NA	TRBV15	many	CATSRIGSHDEQFF	TGTGCCACCAGCAGAATAGGCAGCCATGATGAGCAGTTCTTC
TRBJ2-1	TRBD2	TRBV20-1	NA	CSAPPLAGGFNEQFF	TGCAGTGCTCCACCTCTAGCGGGAGGATTCAATGAGCAGTTCTTC
TRBJ2-3	NA	TRBV5-1	NA	CASSKNRPSTDTQYF	TGCGCCAGCAGCAAGAACAGACCTAGCACAGATACGCAGTATTTT
TRBJ1-1	TRBD1	TRBV3-1	NA	CASSPWGQGAPDTEAFF	TGTGCCAGCAGCCCATGGGGGCAGGGGGCGCCGGACACTGAAGCTTTCTTT
TRBJ2-2	TRBD2	TRBV10-3	NA	CAIALAGGTGELFF	TGTGCCATCGCGCTAGCGGGAGGGACCGGGGAGCTGTTTTTT
TRBJ2-1	NA	TRBV7-2	few	CASSLALLEQFF	TGTGCCAGCAGCTTAGCGCTGCTGGAGCAGTTCTTC
TRBJ2-7	NA	TRBV15	NA	CATSRGYYEQYF	TGTGCCACCAGCAGAGGTTACTACGAGCAGTACTTC
TRBJ1-1	NA	TRBV4-3	few	CASSLRTRNTEAFF	TGCGCCAGCAGCCTCCGAACGCGTAACACTGAAGCTTTCTTT
TRBJ2-2	TRBD2	TRBV9	NA	CASSVTSGGARAGELFF	TGTGCCAGCAGCGTGACTAGCGGGGGGGCCCGGGCCGGGGAGCTGTTTTTT
TRBJ1-2	NA	TRBV20-1	few	CSAREGRELYGYTF	TGCAGTGCTAGGGAGGGCCGAGAGCTATATGGCTACACCTTC